One and the same sample provided the 14 T cell receptor beta chains below, sequenced in a study of response to subunit inactivated influenza vaccine. TCRdb re-called the RT-PCR reads through MiXCR, storing one row per CDR3 protein. The table includes 290,000 or so distinct CDR3 sequences, roughly 22% detected once. The sequencing here drew on PBMCs from blood, taken less than 22 months after vaccination. The origin of the receptors is a man aged 50 to 69 who received an inactivated influenza vaccine.

A few counts support this clonotype. CDR3 residues: CASSIDRVPNYGYTF. CDR3 in DNA: TGCGCCAGCAGCATAGACAGGGTCCCTAACTATGGCTACACCTTC. This rearrangement joins TRBV5-1 to TRBJ1-2; 7 bases line up with TRBD1. The V and J ends lost 4 bases and 0 bases, in that order; junction bases with no gene match: 6. The germline CDR1 and CDR2 sequences are SGHRS and YFSETQ. This CDR3 contains 15 residues. The full variable domain, completed using reference TRBV5-1 and TRBJ1-2, is KAGVTQTPRYLIKTRGQQVTLSCSPISGHRSVSWYQQTPGQGLQFLFEYFSETQRNKGNFPGRFSGRQFSNSRSEMNVSTLELGDSALYLCASSIDRVPNYGYTFGSGTRLTVV.

The rearrangement joins TRBV11-1 to TRBJ2-7; 9 bases map to TRBD2. Germline V CDR1 and CDR2: SGHAT, FQDESV (reference sequence). V gave up 5 bases and J gave up 1 base; unmatched junction bases: 15. The CDR3 loop spans 18 amino acids. As DNA, the CDR3 is TGTGCCAGCAGCCCACTCATAAGCGGGGGGATCTATTCCTACGAGCAGTACTTC. It yields the protein CASSPLISGGIYSYEQYF.

This chain connects TRBV29-1 to TRBJ2-7, with 7 nucleotides matching TRBD2. The CDR3 is 15 amino acids. CDR1 SQVTM and CDR2 ANQGSEA come from the germline V gene. J was trimmed by 0 bases and V by 1 base; bases with no gene match: 6. The CDR3: CSVEVRGSASYEQYF. The CDR3 DNA reads TGCAGCGTTGAAGTCCGCGGGAGTGCCTCCTACGAGCAGTACTTC.

The chain has TRBV6-2 or TRBV6-3 and TRBJ2-7, with D tentatively TRBD2 (5 bases). In germline, CDR1 is MNHEY, CDR2 SVGEGT. This CDR3 is built from 15 residues. The V end lost 5 bases, the J end lost 2 bases, and 16 bases lay between the germline ends. CDR3 region: CASSLLAGLAYEQYF. The CDR3 bases are TGTGCCAGCAGTCTCTTGGCGGGCCTGGCCTACGAGCAGTACTTC.

The chain links TRBV6-5 to TRBJ2-1, with 11 bases fitting TRBD1. There are 15 residues in the CDR3. The germline V gene encodes CDR1 MNHEY and CDR2 SVGAGI. J gave up 6 bases and V 1 base, and 2 bases lay outside the gene matches. CDR3 nucleotide sequence: TGTGCCAGCAGTTACTTAGGACAGGGGGCCAATGAGCAGTTCTTC. It codes for CASSYLGQGANEQFF.

This clonotype was seen only a few times. The V gene is TRBV5-1, the J gene TRBJ2-7; the D gene is possibly TRBD1 (7 bases). The length of the CDR3 is 14 residues. The V end lost 0 bases, the J end lost 5 bases, and 12 bases lay between the germline ends. In germline, CDR1 is SGHRS, CDR2 YFSETQ. CDR3: CASSLDGRGDEQYF. In DNA, the CDR3 is TGCGCCAGCAGCTTGGACGGCAGGGGGGACGAGCAGTACTTC. The entire variable domain, with the rest obtained from reference TRBV5-1 and TRBJ2-7, is as follows: KAGVTQTPRYLIKTRGQQVTLSCSPISGHRSVSWYQQTPGQGLQFLFEYFSETQRNKGNFPGRFSGRQFSNSRSEMNVSTLELGDSALYLCASSLDGRGDEQYFGPGTRLTVT.

The sample holds a few counts of this clonotype. The chain joins TRBV20-1 to TRBJ2-1, with 13 bases identical to TRBD2. Germline values: CDR1 DFQATT, CDR2 SNEGSKA (reference sequence). J gave up 5 bases and V 8 bases, and 9 bases lay outside the gene matches. This CDR3 region has 15 residues. The CDR3 loop is CSTLGGLAGNNEQFF. The CDR3 nucleotides are TGCAGTACACTGGGGGGACTAGCGGGAAACAATGAGCAGTTCTTC.

V gene TRBV20-1 combines with J gene TRBJ2-7; D might be TRBD2 (5 bases). CDR3 length equals 13 residues. V shed 2 bases and J shed 2 bases, with 10 bases lying between them. CDR1 and CDR2 from the germline V gene are DFQATT and SNEGSKA (reference sequence). The CDR3 region has the DNA TGCAGTGCTAGATCAGCGGATGCCTACGAGCAGTACTTC. Protein sequence: CSARSADAYEQYF.

This clonotype was recorded many times. The chain carries TRBV11-2 and TRBJ2-1, with 9 bases aligning to TRBD2. The CDR3 has 13 amino acids. Germline V gene data show CDR1 as SGHAT and CDR2 as FQNNGV. The V gene end was trimmed by 3 bases and the J gene end by 9 bases; junction bases not matched to a gene: 3. The CDR3 DNA sequence: TGTGCCAGCAGCTTTAGCGGGAGAGGTGAGCAGTTCTTC. Translated: CASSFSGRGEQFF.

J is TRBJ2-3 and V is TRBV12-3 or TRBV12-4; D possibly corresponds to TRBD1 (6 bases). The CDR3 has 14 residues. Trimming left V 4 bases short and J 1 base short, with 9 bases between. DNA of the CDR3: TGTGCCAGCAGTTCTGACAGGCGCACAGATACGCAGTATTTT. Translating it yields CASSSDRRTDTQYF.

This clonotype occurred a few times. This rearrangement joins TRBV6-1 to TRBJ1-1; a weak D match, TRBD1 (6 bases). V dropped 1 base and J dropped 3 bases, with 9 bases sitting between them. The CDR3 length is 14 residues. In germline, CDR1 is MNHNS, CDR2 SASEGT. CDR3 loop: CASSEGPGDTEAFF. The CDR3 DNA follows: TGTGCCAGCAGTGAAGGGCCAGGGGACACTGAAGCTTTCTTT.

The V call is TRBV5-1, the J call TRBJ2-5, with 7 bases identical to TRBD2. The V and J ends lost 0 bases and 3 bases, in that order; junction bases with no gene match: 5. Germline lookup yields CDR1 SGHRS and CDR2 YFSETQ. The CDR3 spans 15 residues. CDR3 amino acids: CASSLDGTNEETQYF. The CDR3 region has the DNA TGCGCCAGCAGCTTGGACGGGACTAACGAAGAGACCCAGTACTTC.

This clonotype was seen repeatedly, ten times or more. The gene calls are TRBV9 and TRBJ1-6; the D is unclear. This CDR3 is 16 amino acids long. Germline V gives CDR1 SGDLS, CDR2 YYNGEE. V was trimmed by 0 bases and J by 0 bases, leaving 7 bases between them. CDR3 nucleotide sequence: TGTGCCAGCAGCGTAGGAGGGAGCTCCTATAATTCACCCCTCCACTTT. Translated, it gives CASSVGGSSYNSPLHF.

This sequence joins TRBV28 and TRBJ2-5, with D perhaps matching TRBD2 (5 bases). The CDR3 extends over 14 amino acids. Germline CDR1 is MDHEN and CDR2 is SYDVKM. The V end lost 2 bases, the J end lost 5 bases, and 12 bases lay between the germline ends. CDR3 protein: CASSLIRERETQYF. CDR3 DNA sequence: TGTGCCAGCAGTTTAATAAGGGAGAGGGAGACCCAGTACTTC.